A selection of T cell receptor beta chains follows, all from one sample in a study of cytomegalovirus exposure and HLA in healthy donors. Assay: immunoSEQ multiplex PCR; the TCRdb copy retains only in-frame clones and omits some. Of roughly 230,000 clones in the sample, 90% were seen once. Sequenced input: PBMCs. Every receptor here comes from a woman younger than 45 in good health and CMV-seronegative. CDR3s include the opening cysteine and the closing phenylalanine or tryptophan. D genes are given only for firm matches. Clone size is shown for a subset of rows, as once, few, many or a class of expanded clone.

v_gene,j_gene,abundance,d_gene,CDR3nt,CDR3aa
TRBV12-5,TRBJ2-7,once,NA,TGTGCTAGTGGAACCTGGTCCGAGCAGTACTTC,CASGTWSEQYF
TRBV6-1,TRBJ2-3,once,NA,TGTGCCAGCAGTTTACTACAGGTCGGCACAGATACGCAGTATTTT,CASSLLQVGTDTQYF
TRBV19,TRBJ2-1,NA,NA,TGTGCCAGTAGTATAGACCCGACTAGCAGGGGGTGGGGTTACAATGAGCAGTTCTTC,CASSIDPTSRGWGYNEQFF
TRBV5-6,TRBJ2-2,NA,TRBD2,TGTGCCAGCAGCTTGGCCAACGGGGCGACTAGCGTGAACACCGGGGAGCTGTTTTTT,CASSLANGATSVNTGELFF
TRBV9,TRBJ2-5,NA,NA,TGTGCCAGCAGCGTAGCTCAAGAGAAAGAGACCCAGTACTTC,CASSVAQEKETQYF
TRBV5-1,TRBJ2-3,NA,NA,TGCGCCAGCAGCTTGGAAGGGCCCACCACAGATACGCAGTATTTT,CASSLEGPTTDTQYF
TRBV19,TRBJ2-7,NA,NA,TGTGCCAGTAGTTCAGGGTACGAGCAGTACTTC,CASSSGYEQYF
TRBV29-1,TRBJ2-1,once,NA,TGCAGCGTTGACAGGGCCCCCTACAATGAGCAGTTCTTC,CSVDRAPYNEQFF
TRBV4-2,TRBJ2-2,NA,NA,TGTGCCAGCAGCCAAGATCGTCGGAGGGTCGGAGTGGGGGAGCTGTTTTTT,CASSQDRRRVGVGELFF
TRBV11-2,TRBJ2-7,NA,TRBD1,TGTGCCAGCAGCTTGGTAGGGACTGGGCACGGGACAGGGACGTACGAGCAGTACTTC,CASSLVGTGHGTGTYEQYF
TRBV27,TRBJ2-7,NA,TRBD1,TGTGCCAGCAGTTTAAGGGACAGCGCCTACGAGCAGTACTTC,CASSLRDSAYEQYF
TRBV19,TRBJ1-2,NA,TRBD1,TGTGCCAGTAGAAGGACAGGCGGCTATGGCTACACCTTC,CASRRTGGYGYTF
TRBV2,TRBJ1-1,NA,NA,TGTGCCGGAGGGGGTCCTGAAGCTTTCTTT,CAGGGPEAFF
TRBV4-2,TRBJ1-1,NA,TRBD1,TGTGCCAGCAGCCAAGAATGGACAGGGGGGAACACTGAAGCTTTCTTT,CASSQEWTGGNTEAFF
TRBV4-3,TRBJ1-2,NA,TRBD1,TGCGCCAGCAGCCTCTCAGGGGACAGGGTGTATGGCTACACCTTC,CASSLSGDRVYGYTF
TRBV14,TRBJ2-1,NA,NA,TGTGCCAGCAGCCAAGACGGGAGCTCCTACAATGAGCAGTTCTTC,CASSQDGSSYNEQFF
TRBV6-6,TRBJ2-5,NA,TRBD2,TGTGCCAGCAGTTACGGGGCTAGCGGGGATAAAGAGACCCAGTACTTC,CASSYGASGDKETQYF
TRBV28,TRBJ2-1,NA,NA,TGTGCCAGCATAAGAAGCTCCTACAATGAGCAGTTCTTC,CASIRSSYNEQFF
TRBV28,TRBJ2-7,once,TRBD2,TGTGCCAGCAGCGCCCATAGCGGGAGTTCTTACGAGCAGTACTTC,CASSAHSGSSYEQYF
TRBV29-1,TRBJ2-7,NA,NA,TGCAGCGTTGGGCGAGGCTACGAGCAGTACTTC,CSVGRGYEQYF
TRBV28,TRBJ2-7,once,TRBD2,TGTGCCAGCAGCCCGGGACTAGCGGGACGGGAGCAGTACTTC,CASSPGLAGREQYF
TRBV9,TRBJ2-3,NA,NA,TGTGCCAGCAGCATATACAGGGATTCGGACCGGCCAGATACGCAGTATTTT,CASSIYRDSDRPDTQYF
TRBV29-1,TRBJ2-5,once,NA,TGCAGCGTTGAAGTAGGGGACAACCAAGAGACCCAGTACTTC,CSVEVGDNQETQYF
TRBV7-9,TRBJ1-2,NA,NA,TGTGCCAGCAGCTTAACAGGACAGCCCTCGAGCGGCTATGGCTACACCTTC,CASSLTGQPSSGYGYTF
TRBV11-3,TRBJ2-1,NA,NA,TGTGCCAGCAGCTTAGGTCCAAATGAGCAGTTCTTC,CASSLGPNEQFF
TRBV5-6,TRBJ2-2,NA,TRBD1,TGTGCCAGCAGCTTGGGGACAGGGCTGCGCACCGGGGAGCTGTTTTTT,CASSLGTGLRTGELFF
TRBV7-6,TRBJ2-3,NA,NA,TGTGCCAGCAGCACCAACACAGATACGCAGTATTTT,CASSTNTDTQYF
TRBV12-5,TRBJ2-7,NA,TRBD1,TGTGCTAGTGGGATTCTCTCGGACAGGGTGTACGAGCAGTACTTC,CASGILSDRVYEQYF
TRBV6-5,TRBJ2-1,NA,NA,TGTGCCAGCAGTTATATTCGGAGCTCCTACAATGAGCAGTTCTTC,CASSYIRSSYNEQFF
TRBV30,TRBJ2-1,NA,NA,TGTGCCTGGAGCCCCTCCTACAATGAGCAGTTCTTC,CAWSPSYNEQFF
TRBV27,TRBJ1-3,NA,NA,TGTGCCAGCAGTTTATCGCAGATAACTCTGTTAGTGAAGAACACCATATATTTT,CASSLSQITLLVKNTIYF
TRBV28,TRBJ1-3,once,NA,TGTGCCAGCAGTTTAAAGCAAGCTGGAAACACCATATATTTT,CASSLKQAGNTIYF
TRBV7-3,TRBJ2-1,NA,NA,TGTGCCAGCAGTCGGACAGACTACAATGAGCAGTTCTTC,CASSRTDYNEQFF
TRBV2,TRBJ2-4,NA,TRBD1,TGTGCCAGCAGAGGACAGGGTATAGCCAAAAACATTCAGTACTTC,CASRGQGIAKNIQYF
TRBV5-1,TRBJ2-4,NA,TRBD1,TGCGCCAGCAGCTTGGCCTCGACAGGGCTAGCCAAAAACATTCAGTACTTC,CASSLASTGLAKNIQYF
TRBV7-9,TRBJ2-7,NA,NA,TGTGCCAGCAGCTTAGTTGAAATCTACGAGCAGTACTTC,CASSLVEIYEQYF
TRBV28,TRBJ2-7,NA,TRBD2,TGTGCCAGCAGTAAGACTAGCCCCCACGAGCAGTACTTC,CASSKTSPHEQYF
TRBV19,TRBJ2-2,NA,NA,TGTGCCAGTTTTAGTGCGGGCAGGAGGAACACCGGGGAGCTGTTTTTT,CASFSAGRRNTGELFF
TRBV18,TRBJ2-7,NA,TRBD2,TGTGCCAGCTCACCCGGACTAGCGGGAGAAAACTTC,CASSPGLAGENF
TRBV4-1,TRBJ1-5,NA,NA,TGCGCCAGCAGACCCGAGGGGGGACTGAGGAGCAATCAGCCCCAGCATTTT,CASRPEGGLRSNQPQHF
TRBV15,TRBJ2-5,NA,NA,TGTGCCACCAGCAGGGAAATAGACCAAGAGACCCAGTACTTC,CATSREIDQETQYF
TRBV7-2,TRBJ1-1,NA,NA,TGTGCCAGCAGCTTAGATTGGGCAGGGAGCACTGAAGCTTTCTTT,CASSLDWAGSTEAFF
TRBV6-1,TRBJ1-5,NA,TRBD1,TGTGCCAGCAGTGCTCCAGGGGGCGACCAGCCCCAGCATTTT,CASSAPGGDQPQHF
TRBV11-2,TRBJ2-7,NA,NA,TGTGCCAGCAGCTTAGCCCCTCCCTACGAGCAGTACTTC,CASSLAPPYEQYF
TRBV27,TRBJ2-7,NA,NA,TGTGCCAGCAGTTTAACCCCAGGGGGGGTCTACGAGCAGTACTTC,CASSLTPGGVYEQYF
TRBV11-3,TRBJ2-7,NA,TRBD1,TGTGCCAGCAGGAGACAGGGGTCGAACGAGCAGTACTTC,CASRRQGSNEQYF
TRBV5-6,TRBJ2-3,NA,NA,TGTGCCAGCAGCTTAGAAGGGGGGTTGGCAGATACGCAGTATTTT,CASSLEGGLADTQYF